This T cell receptor (beta chain) was retrieved from a study of cytotoxic CD8 clonotypes in ibrutinib-treated CLL. Overall study: Response specimens were obtained following a median treatment duration of approximately 13 months, with a range of 6 to 36.

The table came from immunoSEQ multiplex PCR; TCRdb's copy has only in-frame clones and leaves some out. The sample consists of more than 8,500 clones, roughly 57% of them appearing once. Germline V gene data show CDR1 as DFQATT and CDR2 as SNEGSKA (reference sequence). The CDR3 runs 11 residues. Trimming left V 3 bases short and J 11 bases short, with 11 bases between. The genes are TRBV20-1 and TRBJ1-5, with D possibly TRBD1 on 6 matching bases. The material sequenced was PBMCs, taken before ibrutinib treatment. This clonotype originated in a human donor with chronic lymphocytic leukemia. CDR3 sequence: CSASSGVSQHF. DNA for the CDR3: TGCAGTGCTAGTTCAGGGGTATCCCAGCATTTT.